These 5 T cell receptor beta chains share one sample of origin, sequenced in a study of cytomegalovirus exposure and HLA in healthy donors. PCR was performed using 60 Vbeta and 13 Jbeta primers. TCRdb's copy holds only in-frame clones and misses some; the assay was immunoSEQ multiplex PCR. The data hold over 150,000 clones, with 82% observed a single time. The material sequenced was PBMCs. The receptors originated from a woman aged 50 to 60 in good health and CMV-seropositive.

Regarding this clone: A junction end diverges from the germline sequence, so it may reflect a read error. The gene calls are TRBV7-9 and TRBJ1-2; the D is unclear. CDR1 SEHNR and CDR2 FQNEAQ come from the germline V gene (reference sequence). This CDR3 has 15 amino acids. The CDR3 is CSSSSEVLANYGYTF. Written as DNA, the CDR3 is TGTTCCAGCAGCTCGGAGGTACTAGCTAACTATGGCTACACCTTC.

J is TRBJ1-3 and V is TRBV30; D not certain. CDR3 length equals 14 residues. The germline CDR1 and CDR2 sequences are GTSNPN and SVGIG (reference sequence). Trimming stripped 3 bases from V and 3 bases from J, with 12 bases between. This CDR3 reads CAWRDKEGGNTIYF. For the CDR3, the DNA is TGTGCCTGGAGAGACAAAGAGGGTGGAAACACCATATATTTT. Complete variable domain (other parts from reference TRBV30 and TRBJ1-3): SQTIHQWPATLVQPVGSPLSLECTVEGTSNPNLYWYRQAAGRGLQLLFYSVGIGQISSEVPQNLSASRPQDRQFILSSKKLLLSDSGFYLCAWRDKEGGNTIYFGEGSWLTVV.

V gene TRBV6-6 combines with J gene TRBJ2-3; possibly TRBD1 for D (7 bases). The CDR3 totals 14 residues. Trimming left V 7 bases short and J 4 bases short, with 15 bases between. Per germline, CDR1 MNHNY and CDR2 SVGAGI (reference sequence). In nucleotides, the CDR3 is TGTGCCAGCACTGGCAGGGGGGTAGCAGATACGCAGTATTTT. This encodes CASTGRGVADTQYF.

This chain links TRBV27 with TRBJ2-3; 8 bases line up with TRBD2. V lost 3 bases to trimming and J lost 7 bases; unmatched junction nucleotides: 6. Germline-derived CDR1 and CDR2 are MNHEY and SMNVEV (reference sequence). This CDR3 is 14 amino acids long. DNA of the CDR3: TGTGCCAGCAGTTTCCCGGGAGGGCCGAATACGCAGTATTTT. Encoded protein: CASSFPGGPNTQYF.

The V call is TRBV11-2, the J call TRBJ2-7; TRBD1 aligns across 8 bases. CDR1 SGHAT and CDR2 FQNNGV come from the germline V gene. The CDR3 is made up of 12 amino acids. V was clipped by 4 bases and J by 9 bases; unmatched bases: 5. CDR3 loop: CASSSDRERQYF. The CDR3, as DNA: TGTGCCAGCAGCTCGGACAGGGAAAGGCAGTACTTC. Variable domain in full (rest from reference TRBV11-2 and TRBJ2-7): EAGVAQSPRYKIIEKRQSVAFWCNPISGHATLYWYQQILGQGPKLLIQFQNNGVVDDSQLPKDRFSAERLKGVDSTLKIQPAKLEDSAVYLCASSSDRERQYFGPGTRLTVT.